These T cell receptor beta chains were read from a single sample in a study of blood T cell repertoires in COVID-19. The table came from immunoSEQ multiplex PCR; TCRdb's copy has only in-frame clones and leaves some out. The repertoire holds 200,000 to 250,000 clones, with roughly 84% as singletons. Sequencing input: peripheral blood. All receptors derive from a woman aged 60-70 years with acute or convalescent COVID-19. Both conserved end residues are part of each CDR3. D genes are given only for firm matches. Not every row has a clone size; where given, it reads once, few, many or a size class.

TRBV11-2	TRBD1	-	TRBJ1-2	CASREWAGGFYGYTF	TGTGCCAGCAGAGAGTGGGCAGGGGGATTCTATGGCTACACCTTC
TRBV6-2/TRBV6-3	-	-	TRBJ1-5	CASSYLGRDGQPQHF	TGTGCCAGCAGTTATTTGGGCAGGGATGGTCAGCCCCAGCATTTT
TRBV9	-	-	TRBJ1-2	CASTPTLRGNYGYTF	TGTGCCAGCACCCCGACACTGAGGGGGAACTATGGCTACACCTTC
TRBV29-1	TRBD1	-	TRBJ1-2	CSASRGREGYTF	TGCAGCGCCAGCAGGGGGCGCGAAGGCTACACCTTC
TRBV18	-	once	TRBJ1-2	CASSPTGLGGYTF	TGTGCCAGCTCTCCCACGGGTCTCGGAGGCTACACCTTC
TRBV6-5	-	once	TRBJ1-3	CASSLSFSGNTIYF	TGTGCCAGCAGTTTGTCTTTCTCTGGAAACACCATATATTTT
TRBV7-9	TRBD1	-	TRBJ1-4	CASSPSGQPNEKLFF	TGTGCCAGCAGCCCCTCGGGACAGCCTAATGAAAAACTGTTTTTT
TRBV11-1	-	-	TRBJ2-7	CASSSDWYEQYF	TGTGCCAGCAGCTCTGACTGGTACGAGCAGTACTTC
TRBV2	TRBD1	-	TRBJ1-6	CASSIEQGARNSPLHF	TGTGCCAGCAGTATTGAACAGGGGGCCCGCAATTCACCCCTCCACTTT
TRBV6-6	-	-	TRBJ1-3	CASSYSADIGNTIYF	TGTGCCAGCAGTTACTCAGCAGACATTGGAAACACCATATATTTT
TRBV13	-	-	TRBJ2-3	CASSLGGAVGTDTQYF	TGTGCCAGCAGCTTAGGGGGGGCCGTCGGAACAGATACGCAGTATTTT
TRBV7-2	-	-	TRBJ1-2	CASSLVRGGYTF	TGTGCCAGCAGCTTAGTCAGGGGCGGCTACACCTTC
TRBV19	TRBD2	-	TRBJ2-2	CASSRTSGGANTGELFF	TGTGCCAGTAGTCGGACTAGCGGGGGGGCTAACACCGGGGAGCTGTTTTTT
TRBV30	TRBD1	once	TRBJ1-5	CAWSKGGDQPQHF	TGTGCCTGGAGTAAAGGGGGCGATCAGCCCCAGCATTTT